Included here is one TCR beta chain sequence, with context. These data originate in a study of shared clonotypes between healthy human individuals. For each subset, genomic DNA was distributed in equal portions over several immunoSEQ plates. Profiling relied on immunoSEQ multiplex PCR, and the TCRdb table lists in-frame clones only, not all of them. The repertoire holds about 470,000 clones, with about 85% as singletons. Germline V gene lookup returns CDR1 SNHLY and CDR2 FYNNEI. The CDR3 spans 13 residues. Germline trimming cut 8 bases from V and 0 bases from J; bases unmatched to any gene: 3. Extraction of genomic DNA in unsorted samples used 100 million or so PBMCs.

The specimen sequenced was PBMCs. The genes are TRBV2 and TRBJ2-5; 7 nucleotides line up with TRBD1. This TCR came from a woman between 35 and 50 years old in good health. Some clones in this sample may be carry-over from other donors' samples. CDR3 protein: CASRTGYQETQYF. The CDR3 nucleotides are TGTGCCAGCCGGACAGGCTACCAAGAGACCCAGTACTTC.